The present entry profiles one TCR beta chain with its context. The antigen remains undetermined. Researchers amplified the TCR beta CDR3 regions from RNA transcripts. HTBI primers were the set used in a first-round RT-PCR of the TCR CDR3. One entry per CDR3 protein, called by TCRdb with MiXCR from the multiplex PCR reads. The profile shows around 600,000 distinct CDR3 sequences, just under 45% of them singletons. The CDR3 sequence is 16 residues long. After removal of 5 bases from V and 5 bases from J, the junction contained 9 bases not matched to a gene. Germline V gene sequence: CDR1 SNHLY, CDR2 FYNNEI. The record originates from a study of T cells in Graves' hyperthyroidism and ophthalmopathy. General study findings and limits: Model predictions of ophthalmopathy came a median roughly 6.4 months before onset. A model using 13 V-J features told ophthalmopathy apart from stable hyperthyroidism. Among thyroid clonotypes expanded above 0.001, most also appeared in blood.

Clinical symptoms, serum thyroxine, TRAb, thyroid ultrasound and orbital computed tomography established diagnosis. Sequencing was performed on peripheral blood or thyroid tissue (not recorded which). The source is an adult man with Graves' disease, either hyperthyroidism or ophthalmopathy (not recorded which). V is TRBV2 and J is TRBJ2-2, with TRBD1 identical over 9 bases. CDR3 in amino acids: CASSPRPGTGTGELFF. CDR3 in DNA: TGTGCCAGCAGTCCACGTCCCGGGACAGGGACCGGGGAGCTGTTTTTT.